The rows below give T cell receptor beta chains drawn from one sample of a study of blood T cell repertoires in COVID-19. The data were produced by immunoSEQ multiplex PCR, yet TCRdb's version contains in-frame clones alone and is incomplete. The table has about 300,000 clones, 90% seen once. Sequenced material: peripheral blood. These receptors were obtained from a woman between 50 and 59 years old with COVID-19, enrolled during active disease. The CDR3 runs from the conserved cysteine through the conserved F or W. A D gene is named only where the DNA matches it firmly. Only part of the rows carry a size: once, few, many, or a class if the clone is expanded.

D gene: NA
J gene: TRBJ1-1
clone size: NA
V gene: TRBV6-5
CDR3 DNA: TGTGCCGCTAGCGTACCCGACCGAAGAGAAGCTTTCTTT
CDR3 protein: CAASVPDRREAFF

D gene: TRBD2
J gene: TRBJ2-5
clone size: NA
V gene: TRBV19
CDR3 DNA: TGTGCCAGTAGTCCTGGACTAGCGGGAGGAGGAGAGACCCAGTACTTC
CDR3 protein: CASSPGLAGGGETQYF

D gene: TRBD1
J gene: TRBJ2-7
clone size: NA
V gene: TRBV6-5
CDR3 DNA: TGTGCCAGCAGCTACCGGGACAGGGGCTCCTACGAGCAGTACTTC
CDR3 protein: CASSYRDRGSYEQYF

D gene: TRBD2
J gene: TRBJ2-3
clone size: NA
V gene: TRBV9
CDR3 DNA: TGTGCCAGCAGCGACTCGACTAGCGGGATGACAGATACGCAGTATTTT
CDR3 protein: CASSDSTSGMTDTQYF

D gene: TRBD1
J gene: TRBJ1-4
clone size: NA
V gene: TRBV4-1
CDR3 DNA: TGCGCCAGCAGCCACGGGACAGCTTCTAATGAAAAACTGTTTTTT
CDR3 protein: CASSHGTASNEKLFF

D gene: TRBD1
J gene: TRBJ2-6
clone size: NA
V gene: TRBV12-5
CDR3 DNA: TGTGCTAGTGGTCAGACAGGGATTTCTGGGGCCAACGTCCTGACTTTC
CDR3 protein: CASGQTGISGANVLTF

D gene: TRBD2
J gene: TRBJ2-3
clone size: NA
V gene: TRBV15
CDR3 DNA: TGTGCCACCAGCAGAAGTTTTGGACTAGCGGCGACAGATACGCAGTATTTT
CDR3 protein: CATSRSFGLAATDTQYF

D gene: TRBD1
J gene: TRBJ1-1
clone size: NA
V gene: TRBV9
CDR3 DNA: TGTGCCAGCAGCGTAGTCGGACAGGGAAATGGTCGGAACACTGAAGCTTTCTTT
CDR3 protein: CASSVVGQGNGRNTEAFF

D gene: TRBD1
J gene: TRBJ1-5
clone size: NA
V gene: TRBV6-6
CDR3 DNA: TGTGCCAGCAGCGGGGGGACAGGGGGCCTCAATCAGCCCCAGCATTTT
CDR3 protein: CASSGGTGGLNQPQHF

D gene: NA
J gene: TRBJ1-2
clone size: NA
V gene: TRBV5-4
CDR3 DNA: TGTGCCAGCAGCACGGGTGGGGGGAACTATGGCTACACCTTC
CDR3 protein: CASSTGGGNYGYTF

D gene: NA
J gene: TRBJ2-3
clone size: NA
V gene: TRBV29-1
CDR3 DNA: TGCAGCGCCCGGGGTAGGGTGACAGATACGCAGTATTTT
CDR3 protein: CSARGRVTDTQYF

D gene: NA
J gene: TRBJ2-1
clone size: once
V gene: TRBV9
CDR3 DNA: TGTGCCAGCAGCGCCCGTCTGGCTAGCATGTACAATGAGCAGTTCTTC
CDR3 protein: CASSARLASMYNEQFF

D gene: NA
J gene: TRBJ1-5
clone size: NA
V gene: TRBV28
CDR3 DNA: TGTGCCAGCAGTTTATCCGGGAATCAGCCCCAGCATTTT
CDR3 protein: CASSLSGNQPQHF

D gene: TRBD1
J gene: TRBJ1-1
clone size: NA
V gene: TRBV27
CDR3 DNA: TGTGCCAGCCATAAGGGACAGGGAAACACTGAAGCTTTCTTT
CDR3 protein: CASHKGQGNTEAFF

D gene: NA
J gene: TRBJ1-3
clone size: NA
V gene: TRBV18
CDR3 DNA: TGTGCCAGCTCACCCTTCGGAGCGCTGAGCCCTACTATCGGAAACACCATATATTTT
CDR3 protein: CASSPFGALSPTIGNTIYF

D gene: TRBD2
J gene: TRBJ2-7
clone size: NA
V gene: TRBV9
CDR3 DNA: TGTGCCAGCAGCGTTAGCGGGAGCCCCCCCCACGAGCAGTACTTC
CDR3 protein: CASSVSGSPPHEQYF

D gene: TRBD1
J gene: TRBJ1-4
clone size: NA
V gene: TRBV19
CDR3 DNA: TGTGCCACTATAGACAGGGGTGTCGAAAAACTGTTTTTT
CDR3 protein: CATIDRGVEKLFF

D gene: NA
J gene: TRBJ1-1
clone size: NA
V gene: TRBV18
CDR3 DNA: TGTGCCAGCTCATTAGCATCCGGGACTTTGAACACTGAAGCTTTCTTT
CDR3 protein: CASSLASGTLNTEAFF

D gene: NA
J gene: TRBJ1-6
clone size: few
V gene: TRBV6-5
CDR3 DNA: TGTGCCAGCAGTTACTCGAACAGGCAGAATTCACCCCTCCACTTT
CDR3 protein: CASSYSNRQNSPLHF

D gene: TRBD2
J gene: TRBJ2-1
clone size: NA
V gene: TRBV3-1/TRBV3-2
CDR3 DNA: TGTGCCAGCAGGGGAGCGGGAGGGAACAATGAGCAGTTCTTC
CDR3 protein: CASRGAGGNNEQFF

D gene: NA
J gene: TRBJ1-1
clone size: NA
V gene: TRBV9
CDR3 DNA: TGTGCCAGCAGTATGAACACTGAAGCTTTCTTT
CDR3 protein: CASSMNTEAFF

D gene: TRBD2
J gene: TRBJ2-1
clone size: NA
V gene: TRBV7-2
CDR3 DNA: TGTGCCAGCAGCTCATTCGGGACTAGCGGGCTGTGGGGGGAGCAGTTCTTC
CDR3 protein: CASSSFGTSGLWGEQFF

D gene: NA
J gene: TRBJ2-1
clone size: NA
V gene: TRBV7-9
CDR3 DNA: TGTGCCAGCAGTTCAACTAGAAATCGCCGGTTCTTC
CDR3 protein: CASSSTRNRRFF

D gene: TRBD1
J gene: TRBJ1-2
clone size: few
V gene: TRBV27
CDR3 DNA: TGTGCCAGCAGTCGGGACAGGATAAAAGGCTACACCTTC
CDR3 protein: CASSRDRIKGYTF

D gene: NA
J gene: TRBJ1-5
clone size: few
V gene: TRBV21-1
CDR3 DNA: TGTGCCAGCAGCAAGGGGGCGCAGGGTAATCAGCCCCAGCATTTT
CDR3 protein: CASSKGAQGNQPQHF

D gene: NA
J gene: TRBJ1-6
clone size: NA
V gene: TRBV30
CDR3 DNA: TGTGCCTGGAGTTTAAGGGGAAAGTCACCCCTCCACTTT
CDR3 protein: CAWSLRGKSPLHF